The entry that follows covers one T cell receptor (beta chain) sequence. Using immunoSEQ multiplex PCR, the repertoire was profiled, and TCRdb retains in-frame clones only, with some absent. The sample lists about 84,000 clones, 93% occurring once. This sample was included in a study of technical replicates of blood from several donors. V lost 2 bases, J lost 5 bases, and 6 bases stayed unmatched. Germline CDR1 and CDR2: SGHAT and FQNNGV. The CDR3 loop spans 14 amino acids. Source material: T cells isolated from PBMCs. V usage is TRBV11-2 and J usage is TRBJ2-7; TRBD2 matches 7 bases. This TCR was recovered from a human donor in good health. The CDR3 reads CASSLQAGSDEQYF. The CDR3, as DNA: TGTGCCAGCAGCTTACAAGCGGGAAGCGACGAGCAGTACTTC.